The 6 T cell receptor beta chains reported below all come from one sample, sequenced in a study of cytomegalovirus exposure and HLA in healthy donors. The PCR ran on 60 Vbeta and 13 Jbeta primers. Repertoires were generated with immunoSEQ multiplex PCR, while TCRdb's copy carries only in-frame clones and drops some. The table includes some 100,000 clones, 75% to 85% detected once. The sequenced sample was PBMCs. These receptors were collected from a woman between 18 and 30 years old in good health and CMV-seronegative.

The gene calls are TRBV19 and TRBJ1-5; D is perhaps TRBD1 (6 bases). The CDR3 covers 14 residues. The ends were cut back, 5 bases at V and 2 bases at J, with 10 bases in the middle. In germline, CDR1 is LNHDA, CDR2 SQIVND (reference sequence). The CDR3 sequence is CASSLDSGNQPQHF. The CDR3 nucleotides read TGTGCCAGTAGTTTGGACAGTGGCAATCAGCCCCAGCATTTT.

The rearrangement links TRBV19 to TRBJ2-6; D uncertain. Germline V CDR1 and CDR2: LNHDA, SQIVND (reference sequence). Trimming shortened V by 2 bases and J by 0 bases, and 5 bases separated the two germline ends. The CDR3 runs 15 residues. This CDR3 reads CASSIPVSGANVLTF. The CDR3 DNA sequence: TGTGCCAGTAGTATACCCGTCTCTGGGGCCAACGTCCTGACTTTC.

This sequence joins TRBV18 and TRBJ2-7, with TRBD1 matching over 11 bases. This CDR3 contains 14 residues. J gave up 4 bases and V 6 bases, and 5 bases lay outside the gene matches. Germline V gene data show CDR1 as KGHSH and CDR2 as LQKENI. The CDR3 here is CASSIGTGGYEQYF. CDR3 sequence (DNA): TGTGCCAGCTCGATTGGGACAGGGGGGTACGAGCAGTACTTC.

This clone was counted only a few times. The J gene is TRBJ2-3, the V gene TRBV27, with D maybe TRBD1 (5 bases). From germline, CDR1 is MNHEY and CDR2 SMNVEV (reference sequence). There are 12 residues in the CDR3. V was pared by 5 bases and J by 14 bases, with 17 bases between. The CDR3 bases are TGTGCCAGCAGTCCACAGGCCACATTCTGGTATTTT. It codes for CASSPQATFWYF.

The V and J genes are TRBV27 and TRBJ1-2; TRBD1 matches at 7 bases. With 2 bases clipped from V and 4 bases from J, the junction kept 7 bases outside the gene matches. The CDR3 covers 15 residues. Germline V gene lookup returns CDR1 MNHEY and CDR2 SMNVEV (reference sequence). The DNA for the CDR3 is TGTGCCAGCAGTTTAACCACAGGGGACGGCTATGGCTACACCTTC. Its translation: CASSLTTGDGYGYTF.

The genes are TRBV6-5 and TRBJ2-2, with D perhaps matching TRBD1 (5 bases). This CDR3 has 14 residues. Looked up from germline, CDR1 is MNHEY and CDR2 is SVGAGI. V was trimmed by 7 bases and J by 3 bases, leaving 12 bases between them. CDR3 bases: TGTGCCAGCACCCAGGGTTGGTACACCGGGGAGCTGTTTTTT. Translated, it gives CASTQGWYTGELFF.